This note documents a single T cell receptor beta chain sequence. Its antigen is not known. After removal of 5 bases from V and 5 bases from J, the junction contained 7 bases not matched to a gene. Germline CDR1 reads SGHNT; CDR2 reads YYREEE (reference sequence). This CDR3 has 15 amino acids. This specimen belongs to a study of T cell repertoires in cytomegalovirus infection. Study in general: Both CMV infection and a matching HLA type were indicated by public TCR beta signatures.

Whole-study results and caveats: Public TCR beta family frequency separated CMV-and-HLA carriers, including in an independent cohort.

One entry per CDR3 protein results from TCRdb running MiXCR on the reads. The sample contains about 330,000 distinct CDR3 sequences, about 34% of which appear only once. Source: cultured PBMCs, taken from culture after CMV antigen stimulation. This rearrangement joins TRBV5-4 to TRBJ2-1; 10 positions match TRBD2. The clonotype originates from a human donor in good health (CMV status not recorded). Some clones in this sample may be carry-over from other donors' samples. This CDR3 is CASRLGLAADNEQFF. In DNA, the CDR3 is TGTGCCAGCAGATTAGGACTAGCGGCTGACAATGAGCAGTTCTTC.